This record covers a single T cell receptor beta chain. What it binds is not known. The data originate from a study of T cell responses to AZD1222 COVID-19 vaccine. Germline lookup yields CDR1 KGHDR and CDR2 SFDVKD. With V trimmed by 0 bases and J by 2 bases, 7 bases remained unmatched. The CDR3 is made up of 18 amino acids. The repertoire was sequenced with immunoSEQ multiplex PCR; TCRdb's copy has only in-frame clones and lacks some. The sample yields about 54,000 clones, approximately 86% seen once. Study-wide results and limits: Breadth and depth of Spike-specific TCRs rose after two AZD1222 doses. Dominant at 160-218 and 743-854, vaccine-associated CD4 TCRs also spanned spike. Baseline serostatus was positive in only a handful of AZD1222 recipients. It should be noted that donors were predominantly white British and more often female, and clonal diversity was possibly underestimated.

The source material was peripheral blood, sampled 28 days after the second AZD1222 dose. The receptor was derived from an adult who received the AZD1222 COVID-19 vaccine. This rearrangement joins TRBV24-1 to TRBJ2-1; 9 bases align to TRBD1. The CDR3 loop is CATSDLVKGTGTYNEQFF. DNA for the CDR3: TGTGCCACCAGTGATTTGGTAAAGGGGACAGGGACCTACAATGAGCAGTTCTTC.